This T cell receptor beta chain was found in a study of T cells in localized non-small cell lung cancer. General observations from the study: Tumor samples were not multi-region, leaving intratumor heterogeneity unexcluded.

TCRdb keeps only in-frame clones here, not all; method: immunoSEQ multiplex PCR. The sample has 2,500 to 3,000 clones, over 30% seen once. A remark on this clone: Its antigen is not known.

The TCR was taken from an older female donor with stage II squamous cell lung carcinoma. The material sequenced was lung tumor tissue, taken before any cancer treatment.

This chain's CDR3 is CASSSGGADTDTQYF. The CDR3 nucleotides are TGTGCCAGCAGTTCCGGGGGGGCCGACACAGATACGCAGTATTTT. V gene TRBV6-8 combines with J gene TRBJ2-3; 8 bases map to TRBD2. Looked up from germline, CDR1 is MNHGY and CDR2 is SAAAGT. Trimming removed 4 bases from V and 2 bases from J; junction bases left unmatched: 5. This CDR3 region has 15 residues.